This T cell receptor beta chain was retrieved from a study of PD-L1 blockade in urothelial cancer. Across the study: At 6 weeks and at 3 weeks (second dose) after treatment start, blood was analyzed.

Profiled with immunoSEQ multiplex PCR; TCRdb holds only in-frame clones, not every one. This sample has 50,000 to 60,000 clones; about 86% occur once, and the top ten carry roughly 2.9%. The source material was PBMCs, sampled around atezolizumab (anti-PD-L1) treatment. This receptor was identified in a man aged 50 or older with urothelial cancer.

DNA for the CDR3: TGTGCCTGGAGCCTTACAGGGGAGTGGGTGCCCCAGCATTTT. Protein: CAWSLTGEWVPQHF. The chain couples TRBV30 to TRBJ1-5; 7 bases fit TRBD1. V lost 3 bases, J lost 9 bases, and 11 bases stayed unmatched. CDR1 and CDR2 from the germline V gene are GTSNPN and SVGIG (reference sequence). CDR3 length equals 14 residues.